This T cell receptor beta chain was documented in a study of blood T cell repertoires in COVID-19. Study as a whole: From T cells, B-cell-depleted T cells, or PBMCs came the material, which was cDNA or gDNA.

The CDR3 contains 15 residues. The germline V gene has CDR1 ENHRY and CDR2 SYGVKD. Germline trimming cut 4 bases from V and 2 bases from J; bases unmatched to any gene: 2. Per the study methods: Reference gene primer amplification in the assay estimated nucleated cell counts. Repertoires were generated with immunoSEQ multiplex PCR, while TCRdb's copy carries only in-frame clones and drops some. The D gene and trimming were derived from the DNA, and the V and J assignments and clone size from that table. The sample has around 250,000 clones; almost 85% are singletons. The study drew participants aged about 18 to 89 years from approximately 23 US areas. Participants' reported clinical history set cohort assignment.

The TCR sequence derives from a woman between 50 and 59 years old with acute COVID-19. The V and J genes are TRBV10-3 and TRBJ2-3; 11 bases line up with TRBD2. What was sequenced was PBMCs or T cells enriched from blood (not recorded which). The CDR3 sequence is CAISGTSGYTDTQYF. CDR3 DNA sequence: TGTGCCATCAGTGGGACTAGCGGGTACACAGATACGCAGTATTTT.